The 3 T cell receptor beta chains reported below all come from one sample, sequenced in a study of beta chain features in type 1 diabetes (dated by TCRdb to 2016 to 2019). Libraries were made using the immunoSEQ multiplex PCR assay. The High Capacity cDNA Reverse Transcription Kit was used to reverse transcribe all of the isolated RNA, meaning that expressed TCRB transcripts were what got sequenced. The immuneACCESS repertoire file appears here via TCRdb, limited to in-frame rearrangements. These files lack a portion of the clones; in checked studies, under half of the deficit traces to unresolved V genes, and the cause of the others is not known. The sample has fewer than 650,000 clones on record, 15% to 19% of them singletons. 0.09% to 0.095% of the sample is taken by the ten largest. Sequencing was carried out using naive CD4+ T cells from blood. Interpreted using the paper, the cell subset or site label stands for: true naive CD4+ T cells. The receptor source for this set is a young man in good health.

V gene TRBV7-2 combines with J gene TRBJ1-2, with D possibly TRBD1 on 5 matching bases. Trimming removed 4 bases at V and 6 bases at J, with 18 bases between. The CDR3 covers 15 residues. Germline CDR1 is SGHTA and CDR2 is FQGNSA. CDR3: CASSSTPGFVHGYTF. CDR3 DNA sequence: TGTGCCAGCAGCTCCACTCCAGGGTTTGTTCATGGCTACACCTTC.

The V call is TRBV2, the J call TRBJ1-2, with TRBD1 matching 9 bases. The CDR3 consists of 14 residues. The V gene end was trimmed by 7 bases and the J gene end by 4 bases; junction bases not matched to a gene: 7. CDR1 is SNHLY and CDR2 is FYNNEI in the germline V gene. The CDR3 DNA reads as TGTGCCAGCACCCTGGGGACAGGGCTCTATGGCTACACCTTC. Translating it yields CASTLGTGLYGYTF. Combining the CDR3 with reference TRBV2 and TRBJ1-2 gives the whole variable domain EPEVTQTPSHQVTQMGQEVILRCVPISNHLYFYWYRQILGQKVEFLVSFYNNEISEKSEIFDDQFSVERPDGSNFTLKIRSTKLEDSAMYFCASTLGTGLYGYTFGSGTRLTVV.

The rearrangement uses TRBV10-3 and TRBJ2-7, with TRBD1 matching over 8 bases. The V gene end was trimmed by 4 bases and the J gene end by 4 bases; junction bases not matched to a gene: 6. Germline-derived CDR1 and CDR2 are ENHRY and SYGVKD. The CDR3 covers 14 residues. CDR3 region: CAISGAGGQYEQYF. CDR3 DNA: TGTGCCATCAGTGGTGCAGGGGGCCAGTACGAGCAGTACTTC.